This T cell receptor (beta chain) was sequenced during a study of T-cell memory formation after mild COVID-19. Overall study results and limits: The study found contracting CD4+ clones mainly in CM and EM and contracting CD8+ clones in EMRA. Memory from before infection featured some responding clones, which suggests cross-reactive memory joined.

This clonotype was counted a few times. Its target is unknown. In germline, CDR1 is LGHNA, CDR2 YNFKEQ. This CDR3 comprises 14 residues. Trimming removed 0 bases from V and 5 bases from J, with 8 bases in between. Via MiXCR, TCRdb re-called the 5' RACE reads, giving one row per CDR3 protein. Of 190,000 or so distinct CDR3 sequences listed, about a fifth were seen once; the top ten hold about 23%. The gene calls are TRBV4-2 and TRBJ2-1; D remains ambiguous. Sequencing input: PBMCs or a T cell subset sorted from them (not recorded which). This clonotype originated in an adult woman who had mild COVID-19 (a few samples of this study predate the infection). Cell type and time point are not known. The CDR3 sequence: CASSQEATHNEQFF. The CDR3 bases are TGTGCCAGCAGCCAAGAGGCTACCCACAATGAGCAGTTCTTC.